The 10 T cell receptor beta chains reported below all come from one sample, sequenced in a study of a mutant IDH1 vaccine in newly diagnosed glioma. These receptors have no known antigen. Sequencing was performed with immunoSEQ multiplex PCR; in TCRdb, only in-frame clones are kept and a portion is missing. The data contain around 65,000 clones, around 83% of them seen just once; the ten biggest clones take up 3.8%. The sample's time point: week 47, end of study. Vaccination used 300 ug of mutant IDH1 20-mer peptide per dose, with topical imiquimod. Source: PBMCs, taken from a glioma patient whose treatment included an IDH1 peptide vaccine. All receptors derive from a man aged 25 to 40 with glioma.

The V and J genes are TRBV5-1 and TRBJ2-3; a weak D match, TRBD1 (6 bases). The germline CDR1 and CDR2 sequences are SGHRS and YFSETQ. The CDR3 spans 14 residues. V lost 8 bases and J lost 2, with 15 bases in between. The CDR3 DNA sequence: TGCGCCAGTTACCCGGGACACCACACAGATACGCAGTATTTT. Translated, it gives CASYPGHHTDTQYF.

Only a few counts were recorded for this clone. This chain links TRBV5-1 with TRBJ1-5, with D perhaps matching TRBD1 (6 bases). The CDR3 is 15 amino acids. Between the trimmed V and J ends, which lost 0 bases and 6 bases, there was a span of 13 bases. CDR1 SGHRS and CDR2 YFSETQ come from the germline V gene. CDR3 amino acids: CASSLVAGAGQPQHF. CDR3 in DNA: TGCGCCAGCAGCTTGGTGGCGGGGGCAGGTCAGCCCCAGCATTTT.

This chain joins TRBV29-1 and TRBJ1-3; D is perhaps TRBD1 (5 bases). Germline CDR1 reads SQVTM; CDR2 reads ANQGSEA. The length of the CDR3 is 12 residues. V shed 6 bases and J shed 4 bases, with 10 bases lying between them. The CDR3 loop is CSVPGTGNTIYF. Here the CDR3 DNA reads TGCAGCGTCCCTGGGACGGGAAACACCATATATTTT.

The rearrangement links TRBV14 to TRBJ1-1; D is possibly TRBD1 (6 bases). The germline V gene has CDR1 SGHDN and CDR2 FVKESK. Between the trimmed V and J ends, which lost 4 bases and 6 bases, there was a span of 12 bases. CDR3 length equals 13 residues. CDR3 bases: TGTGCCAGCAGCCTCACCCAGGGGTCTGAAGCTTTCTTT. Its translation: CASSLTQGSEAFF.

The rearrangement joins TRBV29-1 to TRBJ1-2; no definite D call. This CDR3 region has 13 residues. The germline CDR1 and CDR2 sequences are SQVTM and ANQGSEA. Trimming cost V 2 bases and J 8 bases, with 15 bases left between them. CDR3 amino acids: CSVEQISPAGYTF. The CDR3 region has the DNA TGCAGCGTTGAACAAATCTCCCCGGCGGGCTACACCTTC.

V gene TRBV5-1 combines with J gene TRBJ2-7, with D tentatively TRBD1 (6 bases). The ends were cut back, 4 bases at V and 2 bases at J, with 16 bases in the middle. Germline V gene data show CDR1 as SGHRS and CDR2 as YFSETQ. This CDR3 has 15 amino acids. CDR3 in amino acids: CASSPPAGVTYEQYF. For the CDR3, the DNA is TGCGCCAGCAGCCCCCCCGCAGGGGTAACCTACGAGCAGTACTTC.

The chain is built from TRBV11-3 and TRBJ1-1, with D maybe TRBD1 (5 bases). Germline CDR1 reads SGHNT; CDR2 reads YENEEA. Trimming shortened V by 4 bases and J by 0 bases, and 9 bases separated the two germline ends. The CDR3 has 14 amino acids. The CDR3 loop reads CASSSGLMNTEAFF. CDR3 DNA sequence: TGTGCCAGCAGCTCGGGACTGATGAACACTGAAGCTTTCTTT.

This clone was observed a handful of times. The genes are TRBV2 and TRBJ1-2; D remains unclear. This CDR3 is built from 13 residues. V was cut by 8 bases and J by 0 bases, with 10 bases left in between. Germline lookup yields CDR1 SNHLY and CDR2 FYNNEI. The CDR3 DNA is TGTGCCAGCGGTCAGAGTCCTAACTATGGCTACACCTTC. This translates into CASGQSPNYGYTF.

In this sample, this clone turned up a few times. The chain recombines TRBV6-1 with TRBJ1-5; the D is unclear. Trimming took off 4 bases at V and 1 base at J, with 8 bases between the two ends. Germline V lookup: CDR1 MNHNS, CDR2 SASEGT. The CDR3 has 14 amino acids. DNA of the CDR3: TGTGCCAGCAGTGTACAAGGGAGCAATCAGCCCCAGCATTTT. Protein sequence: CASSVQGSNQPQHF.

The rearrangement joins TRBV27 to TRBJ2-3; 16 nucleotides agree with TRBD2. This CDR3 has 17 residues. With V trimmed by 6 bases and J by 5 bases, 8 bases remained unmatched. Germline-derived CDR1 and CDR2 are MNHEY and SMNVEV (reference sequence). CDR3 sequence (DNA): TGTGCCAGCAGATCGGGACTAGCGGGGGGGCCTAGAGATACGCAGTATTTT. Its translation: CASRSGLAGGPRDTQYF.